This passage covers 6 T cell receptor beta chains from one sample sequenced in a study of shared clonotypes between healthy human individuals. TCRdb keeps only in-frame clones here, not all; method: immunoSEQ multiplex PCR. The profile shows hundreds of thousands of clones, more than 70% of them singletons. Sequencing used memory CD4+ T cells sorted from blood. Regarding subset: CD45RA-negative fraction. These receptors all come from a woman in her 30s in good health.

CDR3 coding DNA: TGTGCCAGCTCACCACCGGGGACAGGTTGGCGTCAGCCCCAGCATTTT. Its protein is CASSPPGTGWRQPQHF. V is TRBV18 and J is TRBJ1-5, with 8 bases aligning to TRBD1. The CDR3 loop spans 16 amino acids. The J segment lost 6 bases and the V segment lost 0 bases, leaving 7 bases of the junction unmatched. Looked up from germline, CDR1 is KGHSH and CDR2 is LQKENI. The entire variable domain, with the rest obtained from reference TRBV18 and TRBJ1-5, is as follows: NAGVMQNPRHLVRRRGQEARLRCSPMKGHSHVYWYRQLPEEGLKFMVYLQKENIIDESGMPKERFSAEFPKEGPSILRIQQVVRGDSAAYFCASSPPGTGWRQPQHFGDGTRLSIL.

As for this clone: Compared with germline, one end of the junction differs, possibly owing to a read error. V usage is TRBV6-1 and J usage is TRBJ2-3; 7 bases line up with TRBD2. This CDR3 is 16 amino acids long. Germline lookup yields CDR1 MNHNS and CDR2 SASEGT. The CDR3 protein is CAISELLALSTDTQYF. CDR3 nucleotide sequence: TGTGCCATCAGTGAGCTACTAGCGTTGAGCACAGATACGCAGTATTTT.

V usage is TRBV19 and J usage is TRBJ2-2; 8 nucleotides line up with TRBD1. Trimming cost V 3 bases and J 5 bases; bases outside gene matches: 5. The CDR3 length is 15 residues. The germline V gene encodes CDR1 LNHDA and CDR2 SQIVND (reference sequence). The DNA of the CDR3 is TGTGCCAGTAGTATCCGGACAGGGAGAACCGGGGAGCTGTTTTTT. Translating gives CASSIRTGRTGELFF. Filled out from reference TRBV19 and TRBJ2-2, the complete variable domain reads DGGITQSPKYLFRKEGQNVTLSCEQNLNHDAMYWYRQDPGQGLRLIYYSQIVNDFQKGDIAEGYSVSREKKESFPLTVTSAQKNPTAFYLCASSIRTGRTGELFFGEGSRLTVL.

The chain carries TRBV6-5 and TRBJ1-2; no definite D call. V was pared by 5 bases and J by 2 bases, with 9 bases between. The CDR3 consists of 13 residues. Per germline, CDR1 MNHEY and CDR2 SVGAGI. The CDR3 coding sequence is TGTGCCAGCAGTCACCCAGCCAACTATGGCTACACCTTC. This translates into CASSHPANYGYTF.

This chain uses TRBV7-2 with TRBJ2-5, with a possible D match to TRBD2 (5 bases). Germline CDR1 and CDR2: SGHTA and FQGNSA. The CDR3 contains 14 residues. Trimming removed 5 bases from V and 4 bases from J, with 14 bases in between. CDR3 sequence: CASSLWTEGETQYF. CDR3 sequence (DNA): TGTGCCAGCAGCCTATGGACTGAGGGAGAGACCCAGTACTTC.

CDR3 loop: CASSISVLQGETQYF. The CDR3 DNA reads TGTGCCAGCAGCATTAGCGTGCTCCAAGGAGAGACCCAGTACTTC. The chain recombines TRBV7-9 with TRBJ2-5, with D maybe TRBD2 (5 bases). With 5 bases removed from V and 4 bases from J, the gap between germline ends came to 17 bases. Per the germline V gene, CDR1 is SEHNR and CDR2 is FQNEAQ (reference sequence). CDR3 size: 15 residues. The whole variable domain, filled in from reference TRBV7-9 and TRBJ2-5, reads DTGVSQNPRHKITKRGQNVTFRCDPISEHNRLYWYRQTLGQGPEFLTYFQNEAQLEKSRLLSDRFSAERPKGSFSTLEIQRTEQGDSAMYLCASSISVLQGETQYFGPGTRLLVL.